This entry features one T cell receptor (beta chain) sequence. The sample has other DNA sequences that encode this CDR3 too. The data stem from a study of shared clonotypes between healthy human individuals. Unsorted samples, those not sorted, used 84 million or so PBMCs for genomic DNA. The CDR3 has 14 amino acids. Germline lookup yields CDR1 LNHDA and CDR2 SQIVND (reference sequence). V shed 3 bases, J shed 7 bases, and the junction held 4 bases outside the gene matches. Deep-level settings were used for running the assay. Template amounts of around 300 ng DNA, tens of thousands of T cell genomes, were employed in unsorted PBMC replicate PCRs. The table came from immunoSEQ multiplex PCR; TCRdb's copy has only in-frame clones and leaves some out. The table lists fewer than 600,000 clones, roughly 79% of them singletons.

The rearrangement uses TRBV19 and TRBJ2-4; 9 bases map to TRBD1. Sequencing used PBMCs. The TCR was taken from a woman in her 40s in good health. Some clones in this sample may be carry-over from other donors' samples. The CDR3 coding sequence is TGTGCCAGTAGTATTGGACAGGGGATTAACATTCAGTACTTC. It codes for CASSIGQGINIQYF.